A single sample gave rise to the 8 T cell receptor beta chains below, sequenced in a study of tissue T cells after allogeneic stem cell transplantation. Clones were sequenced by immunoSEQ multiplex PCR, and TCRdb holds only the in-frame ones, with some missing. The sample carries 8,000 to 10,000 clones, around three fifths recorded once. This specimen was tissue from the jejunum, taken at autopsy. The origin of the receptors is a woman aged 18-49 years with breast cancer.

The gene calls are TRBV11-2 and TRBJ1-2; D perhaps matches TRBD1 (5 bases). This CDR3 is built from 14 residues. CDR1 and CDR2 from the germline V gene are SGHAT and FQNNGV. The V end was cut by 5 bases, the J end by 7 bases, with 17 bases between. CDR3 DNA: TGTGCCAGCAGCCCCCTACGGGGGGGGTCTGGCTACACCTTC. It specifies CASSPLRGGSGYTF.

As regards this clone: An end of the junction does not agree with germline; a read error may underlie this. The CDR3 region is CASSLGTRSHEQFF. DNA for the CDR3: TGTGCTAGCAGCTTGGGGACTAGAAGCCATGAGCAGTTCTTC. The V call is TRBV7-7, the J call TRBJ2-1; 8 nucleotides line up with TRBD2. CDR3 length: 14 amino acids. Germline V CDR1 and CDR2: SSHAT, FNYEAQ (reference sequence). Using reference TRBV7-7 and TRBJ2-1 for the parts outside the CDR3, the full variable domain is GAGVSQSPRYKVTKRGQDVTLRCDPISSHATLYWYQQALGQGPEFLTYFNYEAQPDKSGLPSDRFSAERPEGSISTLTIQRTEQRDSAMYRCASSLGTRSHEQFFGPGTRLTVL.

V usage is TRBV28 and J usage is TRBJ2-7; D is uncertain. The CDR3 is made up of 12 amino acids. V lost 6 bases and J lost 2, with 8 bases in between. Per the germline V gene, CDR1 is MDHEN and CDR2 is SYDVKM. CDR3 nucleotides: TGTGCCAGCAGACACAGTACCTACGAGCAGTACTTC. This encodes CASRHSTYEQYF.

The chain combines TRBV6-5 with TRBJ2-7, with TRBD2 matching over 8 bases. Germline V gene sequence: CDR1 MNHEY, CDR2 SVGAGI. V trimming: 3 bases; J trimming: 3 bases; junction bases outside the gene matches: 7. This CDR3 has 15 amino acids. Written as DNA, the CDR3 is TGTGCCAGCAGTTATTCGAGGGCGGGGGGCTACGAGCAGTACTTC. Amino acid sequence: CASSYSRAGGYEQYF.

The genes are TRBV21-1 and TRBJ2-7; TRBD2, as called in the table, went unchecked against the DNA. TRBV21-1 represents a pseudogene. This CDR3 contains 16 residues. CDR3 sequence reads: CASSTGTSGGSYEQYF. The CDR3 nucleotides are TGTGCCAGCAGCACAGGGACTAGCGGGGGGTCCTACGAGCAGTACTTC.

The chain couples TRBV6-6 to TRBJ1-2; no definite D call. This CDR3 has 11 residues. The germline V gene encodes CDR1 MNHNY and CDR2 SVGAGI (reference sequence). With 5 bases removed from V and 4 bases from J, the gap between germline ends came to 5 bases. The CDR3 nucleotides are TGTGCCAGCAGTCAGATCTATGGCTACACCTTC. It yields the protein CASSQIYGYTF.

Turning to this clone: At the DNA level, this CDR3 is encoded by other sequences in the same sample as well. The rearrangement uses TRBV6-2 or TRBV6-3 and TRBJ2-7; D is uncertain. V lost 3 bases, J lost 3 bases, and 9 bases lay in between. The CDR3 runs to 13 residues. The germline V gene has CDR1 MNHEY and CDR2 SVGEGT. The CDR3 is CASSYVSGYEQYF. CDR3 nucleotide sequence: TGTGCCAGCAGTTATGTGTCGGGCTACGAGCAGTACTTC.

CDR3 in DNA: TGTGCCAGCAGTTATGAAATAGGCCAGGGCGAGGACGAGCAGTACTTC. Translating it yields CASSYEIGQGEDEQYF. This chain connects TRBV6-2 or TRBV6-3 to TRBJ2-7, with D maybe TRBD1 (5 bases). V was pared by 3 bases and J by 5 bases, with 20 bases between. Looked up from germline, CDR1 is MNHEY and CDR2 is SVGEGT. This CDR3 contains 16 residues.